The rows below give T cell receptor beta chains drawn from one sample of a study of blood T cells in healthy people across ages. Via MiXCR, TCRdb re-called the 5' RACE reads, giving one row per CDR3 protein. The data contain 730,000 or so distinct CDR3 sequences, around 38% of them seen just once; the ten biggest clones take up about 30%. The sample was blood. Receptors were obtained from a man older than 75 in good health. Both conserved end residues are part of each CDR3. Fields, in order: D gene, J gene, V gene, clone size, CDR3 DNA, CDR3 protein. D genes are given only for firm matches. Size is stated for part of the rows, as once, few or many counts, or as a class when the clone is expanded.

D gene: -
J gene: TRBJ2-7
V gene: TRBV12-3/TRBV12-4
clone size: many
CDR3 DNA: TGTGCCAGCAGCTCCCGGGGGAGGGGGAACTCCTACGAGCAGTACTTC
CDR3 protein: CASSSRGRGNSYEQYF

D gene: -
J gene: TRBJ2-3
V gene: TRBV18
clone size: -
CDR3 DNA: TGTGCCAGCTCACCATCTGGAAAATACACAGATACGCAGTATTTT
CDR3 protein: CASSPSGKYTDTQYF

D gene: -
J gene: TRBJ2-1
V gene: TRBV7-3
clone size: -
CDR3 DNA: TGTGCCAGCAGCTTAGAGGGGCTTGTCACTTACAATGAGCAGTTCTTC
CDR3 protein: CASSLEGLVTYNEQFF

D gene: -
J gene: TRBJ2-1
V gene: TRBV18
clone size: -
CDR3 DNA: TGTGCCAGCTCACCAGCTACAGGGGAGGTGAATGAGCAGTTCTTC
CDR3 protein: CASSPATGEVNEQFF

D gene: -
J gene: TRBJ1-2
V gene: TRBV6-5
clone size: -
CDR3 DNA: TGTGCCAGCAGATTACAGGGAGACTATGGCTACACCTTC
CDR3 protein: CASRLQGDYGYTF

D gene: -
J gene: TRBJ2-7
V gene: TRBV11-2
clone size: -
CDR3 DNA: TGTGCCAGCAGCACCTCGGAGGGGCCGTCCTACGAGCAGTACTTC
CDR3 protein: CASSTSEGPSYEQYF

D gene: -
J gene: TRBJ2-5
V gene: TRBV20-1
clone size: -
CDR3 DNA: TGCAGTGCCACCCTTGACGGCAGGGGACAGACCCAGTACTTC
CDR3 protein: CSATLDGRGQTQYF

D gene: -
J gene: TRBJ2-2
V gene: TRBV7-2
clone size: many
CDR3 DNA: TGTGCCAGCAGCTTAAGGGACACCTCTTTAGGCACCGGGGAGCTGTTTTTT
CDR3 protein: CASSLRDTSLGTGELFF

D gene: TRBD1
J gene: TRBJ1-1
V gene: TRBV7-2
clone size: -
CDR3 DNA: TGTGCCAGCAGAAGACCTCCGGGACAGGGGGGCACTGAAGCTTTCTTT
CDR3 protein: CASRRPPGQGGTEAFF

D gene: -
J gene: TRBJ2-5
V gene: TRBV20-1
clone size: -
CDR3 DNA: TGCAGTGCTGAGCGGTCCTCGGAGTCCCAGTACTTC
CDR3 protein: CSAERSSESQYF

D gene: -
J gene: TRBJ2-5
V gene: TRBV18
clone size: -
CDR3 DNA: TGTGCCAGCTCACCCTACAGGGAAGAGACCCAGTACTTC
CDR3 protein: CASSPYREETQYF

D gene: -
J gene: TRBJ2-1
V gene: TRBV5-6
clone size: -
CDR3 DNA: TGTGCCAGCAGCTTGCGCTTGATGGACGGGGATGAGCAGTTCTTC
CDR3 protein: CASSLRLMDGDEQFF

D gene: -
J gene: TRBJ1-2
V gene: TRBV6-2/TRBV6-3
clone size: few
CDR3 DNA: TGTGCCAGCAGTCCACAGGGTTTTGGTGGCTACACCTTC
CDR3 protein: CASSPQGFGGYTF

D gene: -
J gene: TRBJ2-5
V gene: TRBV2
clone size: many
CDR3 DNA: TGTGCCAGCGGGGAGACCCAGTACTTC
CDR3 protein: CASGETQYF

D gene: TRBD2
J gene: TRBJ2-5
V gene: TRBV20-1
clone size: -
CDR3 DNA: TGCAGTGCTAACCCACTTCCGGGGACTAGCGGGAGCCCCCAAGAGACCCAGTACTTC
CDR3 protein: CSANPLPGTSGSPQETQYF

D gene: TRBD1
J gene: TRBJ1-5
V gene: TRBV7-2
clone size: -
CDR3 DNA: TGTGCCAGCAGCCCCAGGACAGGGCCCTATAATAGCAATCAGCCCCAGCATTTT
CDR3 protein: CASSPRTGPYNSNQPQHF

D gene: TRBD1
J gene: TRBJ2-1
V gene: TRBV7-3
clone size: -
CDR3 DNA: TGTGCCAGCAGCCCTGGACAGGTTCTCAATGAGCAGTTCTTC
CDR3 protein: CASSPGQVLNEQFF

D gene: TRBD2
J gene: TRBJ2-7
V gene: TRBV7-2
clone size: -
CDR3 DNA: TGTGCCAGCAGCTTTTCTAGCGGGAGGACCTACGAGCAGTACTTC
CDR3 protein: CASSFSSGRTYEQYF

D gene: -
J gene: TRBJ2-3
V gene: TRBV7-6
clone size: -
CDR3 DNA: TGTGCCAGCAGGGAGAGCGGTACAAGCACAGATACGCAGTATTTT
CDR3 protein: CASRESGTSTDTQYF

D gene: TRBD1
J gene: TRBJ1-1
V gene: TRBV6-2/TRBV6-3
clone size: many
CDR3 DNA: TGTGCCACACAAAACAGGGGCATGAACACTGAAGCTTTCTTT
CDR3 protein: CATQNRGMNTEAFF

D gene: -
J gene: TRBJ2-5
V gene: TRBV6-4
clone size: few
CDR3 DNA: TGTGCCAGCAGTGCACCGGGACCGACGCCTGACATACCTACGTTAGGGCAGTACTTC
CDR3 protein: CASSAPGPTPDIPTLGQYF

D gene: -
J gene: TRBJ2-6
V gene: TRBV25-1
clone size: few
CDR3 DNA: TGTGCCAGCAGTGAATTGGAGGGATCTGGGGCCAACGTCCTGACTTTC
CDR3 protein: CASSELEGSGANVLTF

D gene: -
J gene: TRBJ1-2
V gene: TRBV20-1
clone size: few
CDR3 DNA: TGCAGTGCTTTCATAGGAGGCACCTATGGCTACACCTTC
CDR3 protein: CSAFIGGTYGYTF

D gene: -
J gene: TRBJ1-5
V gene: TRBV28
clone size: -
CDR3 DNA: TGTGCCAGCAGTTCTAAGCCGGCAGGGACAAATCAGCCCCAGCATTTT
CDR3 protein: CASSSKPAGTNQPQHF

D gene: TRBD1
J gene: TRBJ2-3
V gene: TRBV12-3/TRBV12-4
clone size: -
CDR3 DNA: TGTGCCAGCAGCCTGGGACAGGGGGCGGTCACAGATACGCAGTATTTT
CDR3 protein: CASSLGQGAVTDTQYF